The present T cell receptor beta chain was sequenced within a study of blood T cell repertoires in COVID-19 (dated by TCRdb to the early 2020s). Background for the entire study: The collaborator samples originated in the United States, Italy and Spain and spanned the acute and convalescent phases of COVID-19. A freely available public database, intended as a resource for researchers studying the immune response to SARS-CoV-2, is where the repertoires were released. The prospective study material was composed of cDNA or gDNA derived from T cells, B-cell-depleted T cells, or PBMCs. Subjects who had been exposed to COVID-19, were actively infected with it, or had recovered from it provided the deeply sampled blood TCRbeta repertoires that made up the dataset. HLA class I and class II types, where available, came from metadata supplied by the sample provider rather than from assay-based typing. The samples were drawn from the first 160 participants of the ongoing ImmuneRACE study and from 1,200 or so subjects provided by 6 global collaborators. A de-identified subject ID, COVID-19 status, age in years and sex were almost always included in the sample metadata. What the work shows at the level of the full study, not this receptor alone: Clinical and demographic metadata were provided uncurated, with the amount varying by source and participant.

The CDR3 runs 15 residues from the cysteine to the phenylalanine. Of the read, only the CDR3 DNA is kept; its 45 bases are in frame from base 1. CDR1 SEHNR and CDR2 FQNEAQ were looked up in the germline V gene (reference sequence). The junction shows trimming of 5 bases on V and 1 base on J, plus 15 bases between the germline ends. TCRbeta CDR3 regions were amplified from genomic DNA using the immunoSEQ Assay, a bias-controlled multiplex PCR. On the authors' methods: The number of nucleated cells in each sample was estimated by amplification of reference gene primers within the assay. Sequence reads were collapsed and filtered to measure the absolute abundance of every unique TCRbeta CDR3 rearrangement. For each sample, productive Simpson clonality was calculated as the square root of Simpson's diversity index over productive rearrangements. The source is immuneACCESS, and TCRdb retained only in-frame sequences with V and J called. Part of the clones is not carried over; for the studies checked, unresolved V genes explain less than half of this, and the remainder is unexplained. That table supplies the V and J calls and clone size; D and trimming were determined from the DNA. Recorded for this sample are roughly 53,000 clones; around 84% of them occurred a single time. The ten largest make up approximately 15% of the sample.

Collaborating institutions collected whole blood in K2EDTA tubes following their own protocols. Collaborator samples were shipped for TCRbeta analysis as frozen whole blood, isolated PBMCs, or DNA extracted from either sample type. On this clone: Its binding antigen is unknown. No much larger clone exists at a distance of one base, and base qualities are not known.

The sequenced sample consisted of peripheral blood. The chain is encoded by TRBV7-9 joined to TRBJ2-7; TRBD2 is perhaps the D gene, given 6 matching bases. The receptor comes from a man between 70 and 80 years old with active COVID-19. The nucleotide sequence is TGTGCCAGCAGCCCTGGACGCGGGAAATCCTACGAGCAGTACTTC. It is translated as CASSPGRGKSYEQYF.